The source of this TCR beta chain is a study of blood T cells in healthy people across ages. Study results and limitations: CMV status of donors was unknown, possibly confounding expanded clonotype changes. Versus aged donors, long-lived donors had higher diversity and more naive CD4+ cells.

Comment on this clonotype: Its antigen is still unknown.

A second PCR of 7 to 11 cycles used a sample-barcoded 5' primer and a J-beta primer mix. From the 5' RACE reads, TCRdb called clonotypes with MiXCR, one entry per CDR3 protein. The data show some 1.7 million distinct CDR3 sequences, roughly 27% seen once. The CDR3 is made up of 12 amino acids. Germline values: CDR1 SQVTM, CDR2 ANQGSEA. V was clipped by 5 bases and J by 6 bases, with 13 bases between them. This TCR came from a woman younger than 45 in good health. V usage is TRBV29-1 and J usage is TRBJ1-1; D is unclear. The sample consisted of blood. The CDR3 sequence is CSVQWGQAEAFF. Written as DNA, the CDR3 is TGCAGCGTTCAATGGGGTCAGGCTGAAGCTTTCTTT.